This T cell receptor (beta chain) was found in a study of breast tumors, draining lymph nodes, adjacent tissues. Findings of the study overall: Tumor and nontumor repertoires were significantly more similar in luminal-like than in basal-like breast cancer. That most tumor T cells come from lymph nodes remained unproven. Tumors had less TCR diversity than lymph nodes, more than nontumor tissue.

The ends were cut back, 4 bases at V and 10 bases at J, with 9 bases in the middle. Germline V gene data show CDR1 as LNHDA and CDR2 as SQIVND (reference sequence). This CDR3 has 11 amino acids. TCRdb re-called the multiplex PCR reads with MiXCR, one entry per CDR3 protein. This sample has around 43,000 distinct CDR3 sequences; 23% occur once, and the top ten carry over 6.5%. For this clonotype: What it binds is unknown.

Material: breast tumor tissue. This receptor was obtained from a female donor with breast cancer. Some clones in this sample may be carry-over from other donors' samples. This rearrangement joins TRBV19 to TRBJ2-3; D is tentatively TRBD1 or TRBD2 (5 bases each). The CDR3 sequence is CASSTGTAQYF. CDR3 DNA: TGTGCCAGTAGTACCGGGACGGCGCAGTATTTT.